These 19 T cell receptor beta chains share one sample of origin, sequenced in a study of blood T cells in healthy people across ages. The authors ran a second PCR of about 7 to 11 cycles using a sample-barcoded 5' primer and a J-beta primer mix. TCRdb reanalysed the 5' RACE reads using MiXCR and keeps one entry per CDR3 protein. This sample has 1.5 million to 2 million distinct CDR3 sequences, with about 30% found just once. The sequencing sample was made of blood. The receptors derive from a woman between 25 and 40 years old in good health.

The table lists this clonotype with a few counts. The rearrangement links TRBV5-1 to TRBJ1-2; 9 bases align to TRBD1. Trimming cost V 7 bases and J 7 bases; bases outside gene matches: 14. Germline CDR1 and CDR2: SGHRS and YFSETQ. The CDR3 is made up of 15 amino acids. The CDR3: CASLRLDRGLSGYTF. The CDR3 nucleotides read TGCGCCAGCCTTCGGTTGGACAGGGGATTAAGTGGCTACACCTTC. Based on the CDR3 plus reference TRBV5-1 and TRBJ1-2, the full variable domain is KAGVTQTPRYLIKTRGQQVTLSCSPISGHRSVSWYQQTPGQGLQFLFEYFSETQRNKGNFPGRFSGRQFSNSRSEMNVSTLELGDSALYLCASLRLDRGLSGYTFGSGTRLTVV.

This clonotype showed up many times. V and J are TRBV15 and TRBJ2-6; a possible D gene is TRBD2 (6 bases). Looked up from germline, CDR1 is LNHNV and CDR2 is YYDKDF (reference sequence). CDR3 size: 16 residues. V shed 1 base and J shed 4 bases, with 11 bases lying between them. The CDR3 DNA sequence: TGTGCCACCAGCAGAGGAAATGCGGGGGGGGCCAACGTCCTGACTTTC. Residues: CATSRGNAGGANVLTF.

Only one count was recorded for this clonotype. The CDR3 coding sequence is TGTGCCAGTATGGAGCACAGCACAGATACGCAGTATTTT. The encoded protein is CASMEHSTDTQYF. J is TRBJ2-3 and V is TRBV19; D remains ambiguous. The CDR3 is 13 amino acids. Trimming removed 7 bases from V and 0 bases from J, with 8 bases in between. Germline lookup yields CDR1 LNHDA and CDR2 SQIVND (reference sequence).

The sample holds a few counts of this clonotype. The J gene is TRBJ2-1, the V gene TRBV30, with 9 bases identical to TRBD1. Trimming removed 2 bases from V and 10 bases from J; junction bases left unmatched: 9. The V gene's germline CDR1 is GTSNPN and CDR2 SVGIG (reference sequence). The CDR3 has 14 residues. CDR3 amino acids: CAWSPGQGSGEQFF. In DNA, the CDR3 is TGTGCCTGGAGTCCGGGACAGGGATCTGGGGAGCAGTTCTTC.

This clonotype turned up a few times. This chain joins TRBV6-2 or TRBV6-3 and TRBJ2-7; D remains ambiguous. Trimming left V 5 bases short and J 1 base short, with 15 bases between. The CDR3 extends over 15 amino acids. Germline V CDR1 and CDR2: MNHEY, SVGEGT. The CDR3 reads CASSPGLLGSYEQYF. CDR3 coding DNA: TGTGCCAGCAGTCCGGGCCTCCTGGGGTCCTACGAGCAGTACTTC.

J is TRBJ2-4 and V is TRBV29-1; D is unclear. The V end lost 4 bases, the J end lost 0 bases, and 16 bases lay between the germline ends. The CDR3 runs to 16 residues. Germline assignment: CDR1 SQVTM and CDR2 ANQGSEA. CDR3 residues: CSVGVEREKAKNIQYF. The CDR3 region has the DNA TGCAGCGTTGGAGTTGAGAGAGAGAAAGCCAAAAACATTCAGTACTTC.

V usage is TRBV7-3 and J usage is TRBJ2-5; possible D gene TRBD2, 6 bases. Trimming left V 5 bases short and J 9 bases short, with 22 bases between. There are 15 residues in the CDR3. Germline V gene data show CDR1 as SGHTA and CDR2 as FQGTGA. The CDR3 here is CASSPSGLPRDPQYF. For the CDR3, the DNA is TGTGCCAGCAGCCCGTCCGGACTACCCAGGGATCCCCAGTACTTC.

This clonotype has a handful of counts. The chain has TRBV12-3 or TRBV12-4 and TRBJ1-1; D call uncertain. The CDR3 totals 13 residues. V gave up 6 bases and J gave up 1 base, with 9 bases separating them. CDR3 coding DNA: TGTGCCAGCAGAGGGATGGGGAACACTGAAGCTTTCTTT. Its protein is CASRGMGNTEAFF.

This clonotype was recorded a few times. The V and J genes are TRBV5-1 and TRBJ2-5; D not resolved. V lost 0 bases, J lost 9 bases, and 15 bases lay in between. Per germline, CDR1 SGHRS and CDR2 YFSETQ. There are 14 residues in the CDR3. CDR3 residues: CASSLALGKRPQYF. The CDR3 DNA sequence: TGCGCCAGCAGCTTGGCGCTGGGGAAGAGACCCCAGTACTTC.

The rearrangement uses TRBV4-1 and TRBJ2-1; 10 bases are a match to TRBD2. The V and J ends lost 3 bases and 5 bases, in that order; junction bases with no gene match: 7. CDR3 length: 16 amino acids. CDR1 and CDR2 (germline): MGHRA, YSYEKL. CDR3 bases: TGCGCCAGCAGCCACCAAGGGACTAGCGCTGACAATGAGCAGTTCTTC. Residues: CASSHQGTSADNEQFF.

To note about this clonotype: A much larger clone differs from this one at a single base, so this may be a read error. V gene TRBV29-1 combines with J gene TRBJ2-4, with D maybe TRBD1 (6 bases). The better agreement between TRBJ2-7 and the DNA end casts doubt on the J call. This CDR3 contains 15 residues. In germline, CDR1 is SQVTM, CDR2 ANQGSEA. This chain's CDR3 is CSVEESTGQGGEQYF. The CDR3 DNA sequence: TGCAGCGTTGAAGAAAGCACAGGGCAAGGGGGCGAGCAGTACTTC.

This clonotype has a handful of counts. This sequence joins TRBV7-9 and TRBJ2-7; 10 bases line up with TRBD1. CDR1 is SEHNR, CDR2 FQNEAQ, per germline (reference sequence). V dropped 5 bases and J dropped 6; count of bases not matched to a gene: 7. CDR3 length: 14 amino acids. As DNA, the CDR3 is TGTGCCAGCAGCAAGTGGGACAGGGGCCGCGAGCAGTACTTC. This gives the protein CASSKWDRGREQYF.

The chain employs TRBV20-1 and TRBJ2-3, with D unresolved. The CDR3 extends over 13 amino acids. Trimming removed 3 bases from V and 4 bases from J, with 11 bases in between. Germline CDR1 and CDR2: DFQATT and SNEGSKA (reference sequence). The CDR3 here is CSARNTASDTQYF. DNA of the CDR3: TGCAGTGCTAGGAACACCGCCTCAGATACGCAGTATTTT.

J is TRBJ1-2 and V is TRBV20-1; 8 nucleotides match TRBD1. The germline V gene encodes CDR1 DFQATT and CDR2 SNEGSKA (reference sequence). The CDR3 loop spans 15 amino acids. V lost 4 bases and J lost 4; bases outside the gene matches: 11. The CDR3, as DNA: TGCAGTGCTAATTCCCCACAGGGGGGAGGCTATGGCTACACCTTC. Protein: CSANSPQGGGYGYTF.

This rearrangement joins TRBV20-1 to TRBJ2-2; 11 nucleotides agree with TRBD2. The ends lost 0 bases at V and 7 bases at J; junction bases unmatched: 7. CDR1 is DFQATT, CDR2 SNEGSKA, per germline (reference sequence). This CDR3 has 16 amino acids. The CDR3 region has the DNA TGCAGTGCTAGAGATCCTAGCGGGGGGAACGACGGGGAGCTGTTTTTT. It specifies CSARDPSGGNDGELFF.

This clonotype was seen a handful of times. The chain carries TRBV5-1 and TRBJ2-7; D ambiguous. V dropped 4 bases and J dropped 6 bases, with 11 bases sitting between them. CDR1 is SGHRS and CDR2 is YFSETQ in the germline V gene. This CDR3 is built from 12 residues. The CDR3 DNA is TGCGCCAGCAGCCGGATGCTAGGCGAGCAGTACTTC. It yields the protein CASSRMLGEQYF.

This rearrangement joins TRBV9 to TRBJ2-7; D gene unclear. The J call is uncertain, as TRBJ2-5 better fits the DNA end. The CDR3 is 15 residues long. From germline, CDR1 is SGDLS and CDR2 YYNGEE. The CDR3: CASSVSGSDGETQYF. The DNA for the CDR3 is TGTGCCAGCAGCGTAAGTGGGTCCGATGGGGAGACCCAGTACTTC.

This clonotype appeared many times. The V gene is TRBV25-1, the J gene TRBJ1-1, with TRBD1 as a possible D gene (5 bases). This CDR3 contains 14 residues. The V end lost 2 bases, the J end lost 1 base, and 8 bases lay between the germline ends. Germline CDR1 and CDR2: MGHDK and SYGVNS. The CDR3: CASSETGANTEAFF. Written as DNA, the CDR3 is TGTGCCAGCAGTGAAACCGGGGCGAACACTGAAGCTTTCTTT.

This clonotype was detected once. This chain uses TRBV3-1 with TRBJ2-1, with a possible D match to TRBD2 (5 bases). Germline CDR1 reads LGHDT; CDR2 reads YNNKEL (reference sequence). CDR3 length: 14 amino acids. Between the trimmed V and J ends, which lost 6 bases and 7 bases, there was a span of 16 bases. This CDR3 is CASSQREPRNEQFF. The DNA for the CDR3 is TGTGCCAGCAGTCAACGGGAACCTAGGAATGAGCAGTTCTTC.